This note documents a single T cell receptor (beta chain) sequence. This record belongs to a study of blood T cell repertoires in COVID-19. Study background: COVID-19 samples collected from the United States, Italy and Spain covered acute and convalescent phases. T cells, B-cell-depleted T cells, or PBMCs supplied cDNA or gDNA.

This study enrolled people aged roughly 18 to 89 from about two dozen US geographic areas. Authors' methods: Nucleated cell counts were estimated from reference gene primer amplification. Clones were read by immunoSEQ multiplex PCR, and TCRdb kept only the in-frame ones, dropping some. D and trimming come from the DNA, and the V and J calls and clone size come from that table. Among around 160,000 clones listed, approximately 90% were seen once. Germline CDR1 is ENHRY and CDR2 is SYGVKD. The CDR3 is 15 residues long. The ends lost 5 bases at V and 2 bases at J; junction bases unmatched: 6. Material: PBMCs or T cells enriched from blood (not recorded which). The receptor comes from a woman in her 30s with acute COVID-19. This chain uses TRBV10-3 with TRBJ2-7; 10 bases line up with TRBD1. This CDR3 is CAISSTGTGAYEQYF. In DNA, the CDR3 is TGTGCCATCAGTTCCACCGGGACAGGGGCCTACGAGCAGTACTTC.